A single sample gave rise to the 16 T cell receptor beta chains below, sequenced in a study of blood T cells in healthy people across ages. Primed by a sample-barcoded 5' primer and a J-beta primer mix, a second PCR proceeded for roughly 7 to 12 cycles. In TCRdb, the 5' RACE reads were re-called with MiXCR into one record per CDR3 protein. The sample contains roughly 560,000 distinct CDR3 sequences, under 30% of which appear only once. These data were also reused for a study on T cells of mothers and their children.

Material: blood. These receptor sequences come from a boy younger than 18 in good health.

V and J are TRBV6-2 or TRBV6-3 and TRBJ2-2; TRBD1 matches 8 bases. With 8 bases clipped from V and 6 bases from J, the junction kept 20 bases outside the gene matches. CDR1 MNHEY and CDR2 SVGEGT come from the germline V gene. This CDR3 is built from 18 residues. The CDR3 coding sequence is TGTGCCAGCCCTAAAGAACCATGGACAGGGAATTTCGCCGGGGAGCTGTTTTTT. It translates to CASPKEPWTGNFAGELFF.

This chain connects TRBV20-1 to TRBJ1-1; D might be TRBD1 (6 bases). V was clipped by 0 bases and J by 8 bases, with 16 bases between them. This CDR3 has 14 amino acids. Germline V lookup: CDR1 DFQATT, CDR2 SNEGSKA (reference sequence). CDR3 sequence (DNA): TGCAGTGCTAGAGACGCCGACAGGACAAACGAAGCTTTCTTT. This sequence encodes CSARDADRTNEAFF.

This chain links TRBV2 with TRBJ2-1, with 9 positions matching TRBD2. J lost 3 bases, V lost 11 bases, and 8 bases had no gene match. The germline gives CDR1 SNHLY, CDR2 FYNNEI. The CDR3 extends over 14 amino acids. The CDR3 DNA follows: TGTGCCTGCTCTAGCGGGGCAGGCTACAATGAGCAGTTCTTC. As protein: CACSSGAGYNEQFF.

The genes are TRBV11-2 and TRBJ2-1; 9 positions match TRBD1. CDR3 length: 14 amino acids. Trimming removed 5 bases from V and 15 bases from J; junction bases left unmatched: 14. Per the germline V gene, CDR1 is SGHAT and CDR2 is FQNNGV. The CDR3 sequence: CASSQGQGWGGRFF. Here the CDR3 DNA reads TGTGCCAGCAGCCAAGGACAGGGGTGGGGAGGACGGTTCTTC.

This clonotype was counted a few times. The chain joins TRBV5-1 to TRBJ2-5, with D possibly matching TRBD2 (5 bases). Looked up from germline, CDR1 is SGHRS and CDR2 is YFSETQ. V gave up 4 bases and J gave up 5 bases, with 15 bases separating them. This CDR3 contains 14 residues. In DNA, the CDR3 is TGCGCCAGCAGCGCGGCTAGCCGTGGGGAGACCCAGTACTTC. Its protein is CASSAASRGETQYF.

As regards this clonotype: Sequence at one end of the junction differs from germline and may be a read error. The chain carries TRBV7-2 and TRBJ2-5; a weak D match, TRBD1 (6 bases). The CDR3 covers 15 residues. The germline CDR1 and CDR2 sequences are SGHTA and FQGNSA. DNA of the CDR3: TGTGCCAGCAGCTTAGGCGTCGGACAGCAAGAGGCCCAGTACTTC. Encoded protein: CASSLGVGQQEAQYF.

This chain links TRBV6-1 with TRBJ2-1, with a possible D match to TRBD1 (5 bases). Germline assignment: CDR1 MNHNS and CDR2 SASEGT. V lost 6 bases and J 6 bases, leaving 12 bases between the germline ends. The CDR3 extends over 13 amino acids. The CDR3 bases are TGTGCCAGCAGACAGGTATCCCGCAATGAGCAGTTCTTC. The encoded protein is CASRQVSRNEQFF.

The chain uses TRBV25-1 and TRBJ2-5; D may be TRBD1 (5 bases). V dropped 0 bases and J dropped 2 bases, with 7 bases sitting between them. Germline CDR1 is MGHDK and CDR2 is SYGVNS. The CDR3 covers 14 residues. CDR3 in amino acids: CASSEYDSQETQYF. DNA for the CDR3: TGTGCCAGCAGTGAATATGACAGTCAAGAGACCCAGTACTTC.

This clonotype has a handful of counts. The chain carries TRBV12-3 or TRBV12-4 and TRBJ2-5; a weak D match, TRBD2 (6 bases). The germline V and J ends were trimmed by 7 bases and 4 bases, with 16 bases remaining between them. The CDR3 extends over 14 amino acids. The CDR3 loop reads CASNPIGSGETQYF. In DNA, the CDR3 is TGTGCCAGCAATCCGATCGGGAGCGGAGAGACCCAGTACTTC.

This clonotype has only one observation. This chain connects TRBV12-3 or TRBV12-4 to TRBJ2-5, with 12 bases aligning to TRBD2. The DNA end is more similar to TRBJ2-7, so the J call may be wrong. The CDR3 has 16 amino acids. DNA of the CDR3: TGTGCCAGCAGTTCGACTAGCGGGGGTTCGCCCTACGAGCAGTACTTC. This sequence encodes CASSSTSGGSPYEQYF.

J is TRBJ2-7 and V is TRBV28; a weak D match, TRBD1 (6 bases). The CDR3 is 18 residues long. V lost 4 bases and J 2 bases, leaving 24 bases between the germline ends. Germline V gene lookup returns CDR1 MDHEN and CDR2 SYDVKM. This CDR3 reads CASSSLHQTAQGTYEQYF. The CDR3 DNA is TGTGCCAGCAGTTCCCTCCACCAGACAGCTCAGGGGACCTACGAGCAGTACTTC. The whole variable domain, remainder taken from reference TRBV28 and TRBJ2-7, is DVKVTQSSRYLVKRTGEKVFLECVQDMDHENMFWYRQDPGLGLRLIYFSYDVKMKEKGDIPEGYSVSREKKERFSLILESASTNQTSMYLCASSSLHQTAQGTYEQYFGPGTRLTVT.

The chain is built from TRBV20-1 and TRBJ2-1, with D perhaps TRBD2 (5 bases). Trimming removed 5 bases at V and 0 bases at J, with 17 bases between. The CDR3 runs to 16 residues. Germline CDR1 and CDR2: DFQATT and SNEGSKA (reference sequence). CDR3 sequence: CSAEGLGGGSYNEQFF. The CDR3, as DNA: TGCAGTGCTGAGGGCCTGGGCGGTGGCTCCTACAATGAGCAGTTCTTC.

The rearrangement links TRBV28 to TRBJ2-1, with D unresolved. CDR3 length: 15 amino acids. V lost 6 bases to trimming and J lost 4 bases, with 16 bases between them. Germline-derived CDR1 and CDR2 are MDHEN and SYDVKM. The CDR3 spells CASSFHGSEYNEQFF. In DNA form, the CDR3 reads TGTGCCAGCAGCTTCCATGGCAGCGAGTACAATGAGCAGTTCTTC.

The chain is built from TRBV10-3 and TRBJ2-5, with 7 bases lining up with TRBD2. CDR1 is ENHRY, CDR2 SYGVKD, per germline. The CDR3 extends over 16 amino acids. V lost 4 bases, J lost 5 bases, and 13 bases stayed unmatched. CDR3 loop: CAISGVLSGVGETQYF. The CDR3 DNA sequence: TGTGCCATCAGTGGAGTCCTAAGCGGGGTCGGGGAGACCCAGTACTTC.

The chain couples TRBV28 to TRBJ2-7; 12 positions match TRBD2. The CDR3 is made up of 18 amino acids. With V trimmed by 8 bases and J by 0 bases, 14 bases remained unmatched. CDR1 is MDHEN and CDR2 is SYDVKM in the germline V gene. CDR3 bases: TGTGCCAGCGGCCCTTGGACTAGCGGGGCTGCCAGCTCCTACGAGCAGTACTTC. It is translated as CASGPWTSGAASSYEQYF.

This clonotype has ten or more counts. The chain links TRBV4-3 to TRBJ2-7; 9 nucleotides align to TRBD2. CDR1 LGHNA and CDR2 YSLEER come from the germline V gene. V shed 0 bases and J 0 bases; nucleotides not matched to a gene: 0. This CDR3 is 15 amino acids long. The CDR3 protein is CASSQELAGSYEQYF. CDR3 nucleotide sequence: TGCGCCAGCAGCCAAGAACTAGCGGGCTCCTACGAGCAGTACTTC.